Shown below are 7 T cell receptor beta chains from a single sample sequenced in a study of T cell responses to AZD1222 COVID-19 vaccine. The assay was immunoSEQ multiplex PCR, and TCRdb's table has in-frame clones only and misses some. The profile shows some 140,000 clones, roughly 90% of them singletons. The source was peripheral blood, collected on day 0 of AZD1222 vaccination. These receptors were collected from an adult in good health.

This chain connects TRBV7-3 to TRBJ2-1, with a possible D match to TRBD1 (5 bases). The CDR3 is made up of 15 amino acids. CDR1 is SGHTA, CDR2 FQGTGA, per germline. The germline V and J ends were trimmed by 5 bases and 0 bases, with 11 bases remaining between them. The DNA for the CDR3 is TGTGCCAGCAGCCCTGACAGAGCCTCCTACAATGAGCAGTTCTTC. Amino acid sequence: CASSPDRASYNEQFF.

This rearrangement joins TRBV19 to TRBJ2-3; 9 nucleotides line up with TRBD2. Germline V gives CDR1 LNHDA, CDR2 SQIVND (reference sequence). J gave up 2 bases and V 6 bases, and 6 bases lay outside the gene matches. This CDR3 is 15 amino acids long. CDR3 protein: CASSEREATTDTQYF. The CDR3 region has the DNA TGTGCCAGTAGCGAGCGGGAGGCAACCACAGATACGCAGTATTTT. Filled out from reference TRBV19 and TRBJ2-3, the complete variable domain reads DGGITQSPKYLFRKEGQNVTLSCEQNLNHDAMYWYRQDPGQGLRLIYYSQIVNDFQKGDIAEGYSVSREKKESFPLTVTSAQKNPTAFYLCASSEREATTDTQYFGPGTRLTVL.

This clone was picked up one time. The V call is TRBV27, the J call TRBJ1-1; D call uncertain. Per germline, CDR1 MNHEY and CDR2 SMNVEV (reference sequence). V lost 11 bases to trimming and J lost 3 bases, with 16 bases between them. The length of the CDR3 is 13 residues. CDR3 amino acids: CACKLRPDTEAFF. The CDR3 region has the DNA TGTGCCTGCAAACTACGGCCCGACACTGAAGCTTTCTTT.

The V gene is TRBV9, the J gene TRBJ2-7; 10 bases are shared with TRBD1. CDR1 and CDR2 (germline): SGDLS, YYNGEE. V lost 4 bases to trimming and J lost 0 bases; unmatched junction nucleotides: 7. The CDR3 has 16 residues. The CDR3 sequence is CASSTRGDRGSYEQYF. CDR3 DNA: TGTGCCAGCAGCACAAGGGGGGACAGGGGCTCCTACGAGCAGTACTTC.

A single count supports this clone. The chain employs TRBV6-5 and TRBJ2-5, with 11 bases that match TRBD2. The CDR3 contains 16 residues. In germline, CDR1 is MNHEY, CDR2 SVGAGI. V trimming: 1 base; J trimming: 5 bases; junction bases outside the gene matches: 6. CDR3 amino acids: CASSYFKLAGDETQYF. For the CDR3, the DNA is TGTGCCAGCAGTTACTTCAAACTAGCGGGAGATGAGACCCAGTACTTC.

The chain joins TRBV5-6 to TRBJ2-3; unclear D gene. The length of the CDR3 is 14 residues. V lost 2 bases and J 1 base, leaving 8 bases between the germline ends. The germline V gene has CDR1 SGHDT and CDR2 YYEEEE. The CDR3 sequence is CASSLIEGTDTQYF. The CDR3 bases are TGTGCCAGCAGCTTAATTGAGGGCACAGATACGCAGTATTTT.

The chain couples TRBV11-2 to TRBJ1-2; D may be TRBD1 (6 bases). The CDR3 has 14 amino acids. V was clipped by 5 bases and J by 4 bases, with 14 bases between them. Germline CDR1 and CDR2: SGHAT and FQNNGV. The CDR3 coding sequence is TGTGCCAGCAGCCGGGGGCAGAACAGCTATGGCTACACCTTC. It is translated as CASSRGQNSYGYTF.